The 17 T cell receptor beta chains given below trace back to one sample, sequenced in a study of graft-versus-host responses after intestinal transplantation (dated by TCRdb to the early 2020s). What this sample's time point label stands for: cells obtained before transplantation from donor or recipient. The antigens these receptors bind are not known. Library generation was performed with the immunoSEQ multiplex PCR assay. TCRdb retrieved this table from immuneACCESS and kept in-frame rearrangements only. Not all clones are present; in checked studies, unresolved V genes account for under half, and no reason is known for the remainder. In all, the sample holds about 120,000 clones, and 90% of those were seen once. Approximately 0.17% of the sample is taken by the ten largest. Sequencing was performed on unstimulated CD4+ T cells sorted from spleen or lymph node cells, taken before intestinal transplant. These receptors all stem from a human donor who received an intestinal transplant.

The chain links TRBV18 to TRBJ2-1; D gene ambiguous. Deletions cut 8 bases from V and 9 bases from J, with 17 bases between. This CDR3 comprises 13 residues. CDR1 is KGHSH, CDR2 LQKENI, per germline. CDR3 amino acids: CASHKDKAVEQFF. The CDR3 DNA sequence: TGTGCCAGCCACAAAGACAAGGCTGTTGAGCAGTTCTTC.

This clone was seen just once. The rearrangement links TRBV7-8 to TRBJ2-1, with 7 nucleotides matching TRBD2. The length of the CDR3 is 17 residues. The V gene end was trimmed by 5 bases and the J gene end by 8 bases; junction bases not matched to a gene: 18. The germline gives CDR1 SGHVS, CDR2 FQNEAQ. The CDR3 loop reads CASSPMKAAGVRHEQFF. CDR3 DNA sequence: TGTGCCAGCAGCCCGATGAAAGCGGCGGGAGTAAGGCATGAGCAGTTCTTC.

The chain combines TRBV19 with TRBJ2-7, with TRBD1 identical over 7 bases. Germline CDR1 and CDR2: LNHDA and SQIVND (reference sequence). The junction had 7 bases not matched to a gene; V was cut back by 5 bases and J by 3 bases. The CDR3 has 14 amino acids. The CDR3 DNA follows: TGTGCCAGTAGTCCGCCGGGACAGCGCTACGAGCAGTACTTC. Translation: CASSPPGQRYEQYF.

Here the CDR3 reads CASSLLGVGTEAFF. CDR3 bases: TGTGCCAGCAGCTTACTGGGCGTGGGCACTGAAGCTTTCTTT. This chain uses TRBV7-2 with TRBJ1-1; D gene ambiguous. CDR1 and CDR2 from the germline V gene are SGHTA and FQGNSA. V was pared by 2 bases and J by 4 bases, with 11 bases between. CDR3 length equals 14 residues.

The chain recombines TRBV7-2 with TRBJ2-5; TRBD2 aligns across 14 bases. After removal of 2 bases from V and 3 bases from J, the junction contained 11 bases not matched to a gene. The CDR3 is made up of 19 amino acids. From germline, CDR1 is SGHTA and CDR2 FQGNSA. CDR3 bases: TGTGCCAGCAGCTTACGACTAGCGGGAGGGCCGGGAAGTAAAGAGACCCAGTACTTC. Amino acid sequence: CASSLRLAGGPGSKETQYF. The complete variable domain, with remaining parts taken from reference TRBV7-2 and TRBJ2-5, reads GAGVSQSPSNKVTEKGKDVELRCDPISGHTALYWYRQSLGQGLEFLIYFQGNSAPDKSGLPSDRFSAERTGGSVSTLTIQRTQQEDSAVYLCASSLRLAGGPGSKETQYFGPGTRLLVL.

The CDR3 DNA reads TGTGCCAGCAGCTTAGGTGGGGGCAGGGGGAGCTCCTACGAGCAGTACTTC. Residues: CASSLGGGRGSSYEQYF. This sequence joins TRBV7-9 and TRBJ2-7; 7 bases line up with TRBD1. CDR1 SEHNR and CDR2 FQNEAQ come from the germline V gene (reference sequence). J lost 0 bases, V lost 1 base, and 9 bases had no gene match. The CDR3 is 17 residues long.

The rearrangement links TRBV25-1 to TRBJ2-1, with D unclear. The germline V and J ends were trimmed by 4 bases and 8 bases, with 6 bases remaining between them. CDR3 length equals 11 residues. CDR1 and CDR2 from the germline V gene are MGHDK and SYGVNS. CDR3 sequence (DNA): TGTGCCAGCAGTGTCCTTTATGAGCAGTTCTTC. Its translation is CASSVLYEQFF.

The rearrangement uses TRBV5-4 and TRBJ2-7; TRBD1 agrees at 7 bases. Germline values: CDR1 SGHNT, CDR2 YYREEE (reference sequence). Trimming took 4 bases from V and 3 from J; bases not matched to a gene: 13. There are 16 residues in the CDR3. CDR3: CASSAERNRGSYEQYF. Written as DNA, the CDR3 is TGTGCCAGCAGCGCTGAACGGAACAGGGGAAGCTACGAGCAGTACTTC.

V is TRBV4-2 and J is TRBJ2-7; D might be TRBD2 (6 bases). Germline CDR1 is LGHNA and CDR2 is YNFKEQ. V lost 3 bases to trimming and J lost 4 bases, with 25 bases between them. This CDR3 spans 18 amino acids. The CDR3 reads CASSQEPPHPTGEYEQYF. CDR3 bases: TGTGCCAGCAGCCAGGAGCCTCCCCACCCCACGGGGGAGTACGAGCAGTACTTC.

The rearrangement joins TRBV9 to TRBJ2-5; D might be TRBD2 (6 bases). Trimming pared 2 bases from V and 3 bases from J, leaving 11 bases between. The length of the CDR3 is 14 residues. The germline CDR1 and CDR2 sequences are SGDLS and YYNGEE. CDR3 residues: CASSVGGLEETQYF. CDR3 bases: TGTGCCAGCAGCGTGGGGGGACTTGAAGAGACCCAGTACTTC. The variable domain in full, with the rest retrieved from reference TRBV9 and TRBJ2-5, is DSGVTQTPKHLITATGQRVTLRCSPRSGDLSVYWYQQSLDQGLQFLIQYYNGEERAKGNILERFSAQQFPDLHSELNLSSLELGDSALYFCASSVGGLEETQYFGPGTRLLVL.

The V and J genes are TRBV30 and TRBJ2-7; D gene uncertain. CDR1 is GTSNPN and CDR2 is SVGIG in the germline V gene (reference sequence). CDR3 length: 12 amino acids. V was pared by 0 bases and J by 4 bases, with 7 bases between. CDR3 sequence (DNA): TGTGCCTGGAGTGTATGGGCATACGAGCAGTACTTC. Amino acids: CAWSVWAYEQYF.

In DNA, the CDR3 is TGTGCCAGCAGTTTCGATAGGACACCCAACAATGAGCAGTTCTTC. Protein: CASSFDRTPNNEQFF. The chain uses TRBV6-5 and TRBJ2-1, with a weak D call TRBD1 (5 bases). There are 15 residues in the CDR3. Germline V gene sequence: CDR1 MNHEY, CDR2 SVGAGI. Trimming left V 4 bases short and J 5 bases short, with 15 bases between.

This clone was recorded only once. The chain joins TRBV29-1 to TRBJ1-1, with a possible D match to TRBD1 (6 bases). Trimming took off 7 bases at V and 3 bases at J, with 12 bases between the two ends. The CDR3 length is 12 residues. Germline assignment: CDR1 SQVTM and CDR2 ANQGSEA. The CDR3 reads CSAHTGYTEAFF. For the CDR3, the DNA is TGCAGCGCCCACACAGGGTACACTGAAGCTTTCTTT. The full variable domain, in which reference TRBV29-1 and TRBJ1-1 provide the parts outside the CDR3, is SAVISQKPSRDICQRGTSLTIQCQVDSQVTMMFWYRQQPGQSLTLIATANQGSEATYESGFVIDKFPISRPNLTFSTLTVSNMSPEDSSIYLCSAHTGYTEAFFGQGTRLTVV.

About this clone: Other DNA sequences within the sample encode an identical CDR3. This chain uses TRBV28 with TRBJ2-5; D uncertain. V was shortened by 3 bases and J by 5 bases, with 4 bases between the two germline ends. The V gene's germline CDR1 is MDHEN and CDR2 SYDVKM. This CDR3 is 11 amino acids long. CDR3 in DNA: TGTGCCAGCAGTTTCAGGGAGACCCAGTACTTC. This codes for CASSFRETQYF.

This chain uses TRBV2 with TRBJ2-1; 11 positions agree with TRBD2. The length of the CDR3 is 14 residues. The V and J ends lost 5 bases and 6 bases, in that order; junction bases with no gene match: 3. Germline loops: CDR1 SNHLY, CDR2 FYNNEI. This CDR3 is CASSRLAGRNEQFF. DNA of the CDR3: TGTGCCAGCAGTCGACTAGCGGGACGCAATGAGCAGTTCTTC.

The genes are TRBV5-1 and TRBJ2-2, with 16 bases lining up with TRBD2. This CDR3 is 18 amino acids long. The V segment lost 2 bases and the J segment 6 bases; nucleotides outside the gene matches: 7. CDR1 is SGHRS and CDR2 is YFSETQ in the germline V gene. The CDR3 DNA follows: TGCGCCAGCAGCTTCCGGGGACTAGCGGGAGGGCCGTCCGGGGAGCTGTTTTTT. Protein product: CASSFRGLAGGPSGELFF.

The rearrangement joins TRBV2 to TRBJ2-1, with D uncertain. The CDR3 extends over 12 amino acids. V lost 9 bases to trimming and J lost 8 bases, with 14 bases between them. Germline CDR1 is SNHLY and CDR2 is FYNNEI. The CDR3: CASLELGDEQFF. CDR3 bases: TGTGCCAGTCTTGAACTTGGAGATGAGCAGTTCTTC.